The 28 T cell receptor beta chains below all came from one sample that was sequenced in a study of shared clonotypes between healthy human individuals. TCRdb keeps only in-frame clones here, not all; method: immunoSEQ multiplex PCR. This repertoire shows about 2.3 million clones, around 92% found once; its top ten account for around 0.4%. Specimen: naive CD4+ T cells from PBMCs. Subset given: CD45RA+ positively selected. The receptors here all came from a man aged 18-30 years in good health. Some clones in this sample may be carry-over from other donors' samples.

This rearrangement joins TRBV5-6 to TRBJ2-4; D possibly corresponds to TRBD2 (6 bases). The CDR3 has 16 residues. Germline V gives CDR1 SGHDT, CDR2 YYEEEE. V was clipped by 4 bases and J by 3 bases, with 17 bases between them. The CDR3 spells CASSRRGVYVKNIQYF. CDR3 nucleotides: TGTGCCAGCAGCCGCCGCGGGGTTTACGTCAAAAACATTCAGTACTTC. The entire variable domain, with the rest obtained from reference TRBV5-6 and TRBJ2-4, is as follows: DAGVTQSPTHLIKTRGQQVTLRCSPKSGHDTVSWYQQALGQGPQFIFQYYEEEERQRGNFPDRFSGHQFPNYSSELNVNALLLGDSALYLCASSRRGVYVKNIQYFGAGTRLSVL.

This clone has only one observation. The J gene is TRBJ1-3, the V gene TRBV28; D ambiguous. The CDR3 spans 16 residues. The germline V and J ends were trimmed by 1 base and 0 bases, with 10 bases remaining between them. Germline CDR1 and CDR2: MDHEN and SYDVKM. This chain's CDR3 is CASSLLTRNSGNTIYF. CDR3 DNA sequence: TGTGCCAGCAGTTTATTAACACGTAACTCTGGAAACACCATATATTTT.

This chain connects TRBV4-1 to TRBJ1-2; the D is unclear. Trimming removed 4 bases at V and 6 bases at J, with 12 bases between. This CDR3 is 13 amino acids long. CDR1 is MGHRA and CDR2 is YSYEKL in the germline V gene. The CDR3 DNA reads TGCGCCAGCAGCCCGATAGGACTGCATGGCTACACCTTC. Amino acid sequence: CASSPIGLHGYTF.

The V call is TRBV2, the J call TRBJ1-5, with a possible D match to TRBD1 (5 bases). CDR1 is SNHLY, CDR2 FYNNEI, per germline. The CDR3 runs to 13 residues. Trimming took 2 bases from V and 6 from J, leaving 8 bases between them. In DNA form, the CDR3 reads TGTGCCAGCAGTGAATCGGGGACTCAGCCCCAGCATTTT. As protein: CASSESGTQPQHF.

Comments on this clone: Other DNA sequences of this sample code for an identical CDR3. The V and J genes are TRBV10-1 and TRBJ2-3; D not resolved. Germline assignment: CDR1 WNHNN and CDR2 SYGVQD (reference sequence). There are 13 residues in the CDR3. V was shortened by 3 bases and J by 1 base, with 5 bases between the two germline ends. Here the CDR3 reads CASSDGGTDTQYF. The DNA for the CDR3 is TGCGCCAGCAGTGATGGGGGCACAGATACGCAGTATTTT.

Comments on this clone: Other nucleotide sequences from this sample produce the same CDR3. The chain joins TRBV5-1 to TRBJ2-3, with D possibly being TRBD2 (5 bases). Trimming removed 0 bases from V and 2 bases from J, with 10 bases in between. The germline V gene encodes CDR1 SGHRS and CDR2 YFSETQ. The CDR3 runs to 15 residues. CDR3 residues: CASSLAGLSTDTQYF. CDR3 DNA sequence: TGCGCCAGCAGCTTGGCTGGACTTTCCACAGATACGCAGTATTTT.

The chain recombines TRBV4-3 with TRBJ1-2; the D is unclear. The CDR3 is 15 amino acids. V lost 4 bases and J 4 bases, leaving 16 bases between the germline ends. Germline lookup yields CDR1 LGHNA and CDR2 YSLEER. The CDR3 is CASSPTSGESYGYTF. The CDR3 coding sequence is TGCGCCAGCAGCCCCACCAGTGGTGAAAGCTATGGCTACACCTTC.

The rearrangement joins TRBV14 to TRBJ2-5, with D perhaps TRBD2 (5 bases). V dropped 1 base and J dropped 5 bases, with 20 bases sitting between them. The CDR3 spans 17 residues. Germline V gene lookup returns CDR1 SGHDN and CDR2 FVKESK. As DNA, the CDR3 is TGTGCCAGCAGCCAAGTGAGGGTATTAAGCGAGACGGAGACCCAGTACTTC. Translating it yields CASSQVRVLSETETQYF.

This clone has just a few counts. V and J are TRBV5-1 and TRBJ1-1, with 7 bases aligning to TRBD1. Germline V gene data show CDR1 as SGHRS and CDR2 as YFSETQ. J lost 6 bases, V lost 3 bases, and 8 bases had no gene match. This CDR3 is 14 amino acids long. The CDR3 DNA reads TGCGCCAGCAGCTCGACAGGGACGGGCGCTGAAGCTTTCTTT. It yields the protein CASSSTGTGAEAFF.

V and J are TRBV4-2 and TRBJ2-5, with D unresolved. V was shortened by 4 bases and J by 4 bases, with 16 bases between the two germline ends. This CDR3 contains 15 residues. Germline V gene lookup returns CDR1 LGHNA and CDR2 YNFKEQ. CDR3 nucleotides: TGTGCCAGCAGCCGGGCCGGTGAGACTGGAGAGACCCAGTACTTC. It translates to CASSRAGETGETQYF.

This chain joins TRBV15 and TRBJ1-3, with 8 bases that match TRBD1. Losses at the gene ends were 3 bases for V and 0 bases for J; bases not matched to a gene: 1. The CDR3 spans 15 residues. Looked up from germline, CDR1 is LNHNV and CDR2 is YYDKDF (reference sequence). The CDR3 bases are TGTGCCACCAGCAGGGACAGGGCCTCTGGAAACACCATATATTTT. Amino acid sequence: CATSRDRASGNTIYF.

The chain couples TRBV7-3 to TRBJ2-1; TRBD2 matches 8 bases. CDR3 size: 14 residues. Per germline, CDR1 SGHTA and CDR2 FQGTGA. Trimming took 5 bases from V and 6 from J; bases not matched to a gene: 6. The CDR3 region has the DNA TGTGCCAGCAGCCCAGCGGGAGAGGGCAATGAGCAGTTCTTC. This translates into CASSPAGEGNEQFF.

The chain uses TRBV5-1 and TRBJ2-1; 14 nucleotides agree with TRBD2. Germline V gene data show CDR1 as SGHRS and CDR2 as YFSETQ. The CDR3 covers 18 residues. V lost 5 bases, J lost 0 bases, and 7 bases stayed unmatched. The CDR3 reads CASRHAGTSGSSYNEQFF. CDR3 DNA: TGCGCCAGCAGACATGCCGGGACTAGCGGGAGCTCCTACAATGAGCAGTTCTTC.

The CDR3 sequence: CSTIGLAGVNEQFF. CDR3 nucleotide sequence: TGCAGCACCATAGGACTAGCGGGAGTCAATGAGCAGTTCTTC. The V call is TRBV29-1, the J call TRBJ2-1; TRBD2 matches 13 bases. The germline gives CDR1 SQVTM, CDR2 ANQGSEA. The CDR3 runs to 14 residues. V gave up 8 bases and J gave up 6 bases; unmatched junction bases: 7.

The chain combines TRBV28 with TRBJ1-5; perhaps TRBD1 as D (6 bases). This CDR3 comprises 14 residues. Germline V CDR1 and CDR2: MDHEN, SYDVKM. V gave up 3 bases and J gave up 7 bases, with 13 bases separating them. The CDR3 DNA sequence: TGTGCCAGCAGTTTGGCCCCGGGGGGCCAGCCCCAGCATTTT. Its protein is CASSLAPGGQPQHF.

Only a few counts were recorded for this clone. The sample holds other DNA sequences that translate to the same CDR3. This chain links TRBV30 with TRBJ1-1; D ambiguous. V shed 0 bases and J shed 0 bases, with 5 bases lying between them. The CDR3 is 13 residues long. Germline assignment: CDR1 GTSNPN and CDR2 SVGIG (reference sequence). CDR3 coding DNA: TGTGCCTGGAGTGTACGAGTGAACACTGAAGCTTTCTTT. It translates to CAWSVRVNTEAFF. Together with reference TRBV30 and TRBJ1-1, the CDR3 gives the full variable domain: SQTIHQWPATLVQPVGSPLSLECTVEGTSNPNLYWYRQAAGRGLQLLFYSVGIGQISSEVPQNLSASRPQDRQFILSSKKLLLSDSGFYLCAWSVRVNTEAFFGQGTRLTVV.

The chain combines TRBV28 with TRBJ2-7, with 8 bases lining up with TRBD2. Germline assignment: CDR1 MDHEN and CDR2 SYDVKM. The CDR3 runs 14 residues. V shed 3 bases, J shed 3 bases, and the junction held 4 bases outside the gene matches. The CDR3 nucleotides read TGTGCCAGCAGTTTGCAGCGGGAGTACTACGAGCAGTACTTC. This sequence encodes CASSLQREYYEQYF.

The CDR3 protein is CASSRTRKSLQYF. In DNA form, the CDR3 reads TGTGCCAGCAGCCGCACAAGGAAGAGTTTGCAGTACTTC. This chain connects TRBV14 to TRBJ2-7; D not certain. Deletions cut 4 bases from V and 9 bases from J, with 16 bases between. The CDR3 covers 13 residues. Germline-derived CDR1 and CDR2 are SGHDN and FVKESK.

V is TRBV10-3 and J is TRBJ1-2; D gene unclear. Trimming removed 5 bases from V and 5 bases from J, with 15 bases in between. From germline, CDR1 is ENHRY and CDR2 SYGVKD. The CDR3 consists of 14 residues. The DNA of the CDR3 is TGTGCCATCAGTCCCGAGGGAGGGCCTTATGGCTACACCTTC. Protein sequence: CAISPEGGPYGYTF.

The rearrangement joins TRBV6-5 to TRBJ2-7, with 7 positions matching TRBD1. The CDR3 is 14 residues long. Germline CDR1 MNHEY, CDR2 SVGAGI. The trim removed 5 bases at V and 2 bases at J, leaving 6 bases unmatched. The CDR3 protein is CASSPQGVAYEQYF. Here the CDR3 DNA reads TGTGCCAGCAGTCCGCAGGGGGTTGCCTACGAGCAGTACTTC.

This chain joins TRBV2 and TRBJ2-3, with TRBD1 matching over 10 bases. This CDR3 contains 13 residues. Germline assignment: CDR1 SNHLY and CDR2 FYNNEI. J lost 4 bases, V lost 11 bases, and 6 bases had no gene match. The CDR3 region is CAGAGTGADTQYF. CDR3 nucleotides: TGTGCCGGGGCCGGGACAGGGGCAGATACGCAGTATTTT.

The DNA of the CDR3 is TGTGCCATCAGTGACTACGGGACTATCTACAATGAGCAGTTCTTC. It codes for CAISDYGTIYNEQFF. The chain couples TRBV10-3 to TRBJ2-1, with 7 bases aligning to TRBD2. Per germline, CDR1 ENHRY and CDR2 SYGVKD. This CDR3 is 15 amino acids long. The ends lost 3 bases at V and 3 bases at J; junction bases unmatched: 5.

The gene calls are TRBV6-1 and TRBJ1-5; the D gene is possibly TRBD1 (6 bases). Germline V gene sequence: CDR1 MNHNS, CDR2 SASEGT. With 11 bases removed from V and 6 bases from J, the gap between germline ends came to 14 bases. The CDR3 is 12 residues long. The CDR3 region has the DNA TGTGCCGCCGGGGGGGCGAGTCAGCCCCAGCATTTT. Its translation is CAAGGASQPQHF.

The J gene is TRBJ1-2, the V gene TRBV28; 8 bases align to TRBD1. V trimming: 6 bases; J trimming: 4 bases; junction bases outside the gene matches: 4. Germline V gives CDR1 MDHEN, CDR2 SYDVKM. CDR3 length: 13 residues. This chain's CDR3 is CASSQGAGYGYTF. The CDR3 DNA reads TGTGCCAGCAGCCAGGGGGCGGGCTATGGCTACACCTTC.

V and J are TRBV2 and TRBJ1-1; the D is unclear. This CDR3 comprises 12 residues. Germline CDR1 is SNHLY and CDR2 is FYNNEI. Trimming removed 9 bases at V and 6 bases at J, with 14 bases between. The CDR3 spells CASVVEVAEAFF. CDR3 DNA: TGTGCCAGTGTGGTTGAGGTTGCTGAAGCTTTCTTT.

J is TRBJ2-5 and V is TRBV6-6; D is possibly TRBD1 or TRBD2 (5 bases each). CDR1 and CDR2 from the germline V gene are MNHNY and SVGAGI (reference sequence). V shed 8 bases and J shed 4 bases, with 17 bases lying between them. This CDR3 is 14 amino acids long. Here the CDR3 DNA reads TGTGCCAGCTCGCAACGGGGCAGTTTAGAGACCCAGTACTTC. Protein: CASSQRGSLETQYF.

The chain has TRBV2 and TRBJ2-1; 9 bases align to TRBD2. J gave up 3 bases and V 5 bases, and 11 bases lay outside the gene matches. The CDR3 contains 17 residues. Per the germline V gene, CDR1 is SNHLY and CDR2 is FYNNEI. The CDR3 DNA is TGTGCCAGCAGTAAAAAGGCTAGCGGGGAACACTACAATGAGCAGTTCTTC. It encodes CASSKKASGEHYNEQFF.

Points on this clone: Other DNA sequences in this sample translate to the same CDR3. The chain carries TRBV5-1 and TRBJ2-1; 7 bases agree with TRBD2. Unmatched junction bases numbered 5, after V lost 5 bases and J lost 0 bases. The CDR3 contains 15 residues. Per the germline V gene, CDR1 is SGHRS and CDR2 is YFSETQ. CDR3 protein: CASSPGLVSYNEQFF. CDR3 nucleotides: TGCGCCAGCAGTCCAGGACTAGTCTCCTACAATGAGCAGTTCTTC. The full variable domain, with the rest looked up from reference TRBV5-1 and TRBJ2-1, is KAGVTQTPRYLIKTRGQQVTLSCSPISGHRSVSWYQQTPGQGLQFLFEYFSETQRNKGNFPGRFSGRQFSNSRSEMNVSTLELGDSALYLCASSPGLVSYNEQFFGPGTRLTVL.